Listed below are T cell receptor beta chains from one sample, sequenced in a study of blood T cell repertoires in COVID-19. Assay used: immunoSEQ multiplex PCR; TCRdb lists only in-frame clones, some missing. The table has some 100,000 clones, 86% seen once. Sequenced: PBMCs or T cells enriched from blood (not recorded which). These receptors all come from a woman between 50 and 59 years old who had recovered from COVID-19. The CDR3 runs from the conserved cysteine through the conserved F or W. The order of the fields is D gene, clone size, J gene, V gene, CDR3 length, CDR3 DNA, CDR3 protein. D genes are given only for firm matches. Only part of the rows carry a size: once, few, many, or a class if the clone is expanded.

D: -
size: -
J: TRBJ2-4
V: TRBV28
length: 17
DNA: TGTGCCAGCAGTTTATTGCAGGTTCAACTAGCCAAAAACATTCAGTACTTC
CDR3: CASSLLQVQLAKNIQYF

D: TRBD1
size: -
J: TRBJ2-7
V: TRBV5-1
length: 16
DNA: TGCGCCAGCAGCTTGTCAGGGACAGGGACCTCCTACGAGCAGTACTTC
CDR3: CASSLSGTGTSYEQYF

D: -
size: -
J: TRBJ2-4
V: TRBV28
length: 18
DNA: TGTGCCAGCAGTATGGGACAGCGATGGGGGGTAGCCAAAAACATTCAGTACTTC
CDR3: CASSMGQRWGVAKNIQYF

D: -
size: -
J: TRBJ1-2
V: TRBV9
length: 14
DNA: TGTGCCAGCAGCGCCGTCGGTCCGGGGAATGGCTACACCTTC
CDR3: CASSAVGPGNGYTF

D: -
size: -
J: TRBJ1-6
V: TRBV6-1
length: 16
DNA: TGTGCCAGCAGTGAACAGGTTATCACCTATAATTCACCCCTCCACTTT
CDR3: CASSEQVITYNSPLHF

D: TRBD2
size: -
J: TRBJ2-1
V: TRBV2
length: 14
DNA: TGTGCCAGCAGACTGGCGGGAGCTCGTGATGAGCAGTTCTTC
CDR3: CASRLAGARDEQFF

D: -
size: -
J: TRBJ1-2
V: TRBV19
length: 15
DNA: TGTGCCAGTAGTATCGGGCAGGGGCGTAACTATGGCTACACCTTC
CDR3: CASSIGQGRNYGYTF

D: -
size: once
J: TRBJ2-6
V: TRBV7-6
length: 16
DNA: TGTGCCAGCAGCTCTACTCAGGGTTCCGGGGCCAACGTCCTGACTTTC
CDR3: CASSSTQGSGANVLTF

D: -
size: -
J: TRBJ2-1
V: TRBV7-2
length: 11
DNA: TGTGCCAGCAGCTTTGGCTCTTCTCGGTTCTTC
CDR3: CASSFGSSRFF

D: -
size: -
J: TRBJ2-2
V: TRBV28
length: 15
DNA: TGTGCCAGCAGTTTAGGTGATCGGAGCGCCGGGGAGCTGTTTTTT
CDR3: CASSLGDRSAGELFF

D: -
size: -
J: TRBJ2-6
V: TRBV7-2
length: 15
DNA: TGTGCCAGCAGCTTAGTGGGGGCCGGGGCCAACGTCCTGACTTTC
CDR3: CASSLVGAGANVLTF

D: -
size: -
J: TRBJ1-6
V: TRBV28
length: 14
DNA: TGTGCCAGCACCAGGCGGGGGGCTGATTCACCCCTCCACTTT
CDR3: CASTRRGADSPLHF

D: -
size: -
J: TRBJ2-7
V: TRBV19
length: 14
DNA: TGTGCCAGTAGTCGGGACACAGGCTCCTACGAGCAGTACTTC
CDR3: CASSRDTGSYEQYF

D: TRBD1
size: -
J: TRBJ2-1
V: TRBV7-9
length: 16
DNA: TGTGCCAGCAGCATGGGCCGAGGGGGCCTATCCAATGAGCAGTTCTTC
CDR3: CASSMGRGGLSNEQFF

D: -
size: -
J: TRBJ1-2
V: TRBV30
length: 12
DNA: TGTGCCTGGACCGCAGGGTTAAATGGCTACACCTTC
CDR3: CAWTAGLNGYTF

D: TRBD2
size: -
J: TRBJ2-2
V: TRBV5-1
length: 17
DNA: TGCGCCAGCAGCTCGGGACTAGCGGGGGGGCTTGCTGAGGAGCTGTTTTTT
CDR3: CASSSGLAGGLAEELFF

D: -
size: -
J: TRBJ2-5
V: TRBV7-9
length: 17
DNA: TGTGCCAGCAGCTTGGGGGGAACCACTAGGCTACAAGAGACCCAGTACTTC
CDR3: CASSLGGTTRLQETQYF

D: TRBD2
size: -
J: TRBJ2-7
V: TRBV6-5
length: 15
DNA: TGTGCCAGCAGTAGACTAGCGGGGGGGCTCCACGAGCAGTACTTC
CDR3: CASSRLAGGLHEQYF

D: -
size: -
J: TRBJ2-1
V: TRBV6-5
length: 11
DNA: TGTGCCAGCAGTCGCGGTGGTGAGCAGTTCTTC
CDR3: CASSRGGEQFF

D: -
size: -
J: TRBJ2-3
V: TRBV27
length: 15
DNA: TGTGCCAGCAGTTCGCTTCTAGGAGTGGTAGATACGCAGTATTTT
CDR3: CASSSLLGVVDTQYF

D: TRBD2
size: few
J: TRBJ2-1
V: TRBV4-2
length: 16
DNA: TGTGCCAGCAGCCCGCCAACTAGCGGCTCCTACAATGAGCAGTTCTTC
CDR3: CASSPPTSGSYNEQFF

D: -
size: -
J: TRBJ2-1
V: TRBV20-1
length: 10
DNA: TGCAGTGCTAGTATTCAGGAGGCGTTCTTC
CDR3: CSASIQEAFF

D: -
size: -
J: TRBJ1-1
V: TRBV28
length: 18
DNA: TGTGCCAGCAGTTCCCCATGGGAGTTTGGGGGGTTCGACACTGAAGCTTTCTTT
CDR3: CASSSPWEFGGFDTEAFF

D: -
size: -
J: TRBJ2-5
V: TRBV23-1
length: 15
DNA: TGCGCCAGCAGTCAAGGGAGGCGGTCCCAAGAGACCCAGTACTTC
CDR3: CASSQGRRSQETQYF

D: TRBD1
size: -
J: TRBJ1-2
V: TRBV19
length: 12
DNA: TGTGCCAGCCGGACAGGGAGCTATGGCTACACCTTC
CDR3: CASRTGSYGYTF

D: -
size: -
J: TRBJ2-1
V: TRBV5-1
length: 12
DNA: TGCGCCAGCAGCGTACAGGGTAATGAGCAGTTCTTC
CDR3: CASSVQGNEQFF

D: TRBD1
size: -
J: TRBJ1-1
V: TRBV5-1
length: 13
DNA: TGCGCCAGCAGCCAAGGGACAGGGGCTGAAGCTTTCTTT
CDR3: CASSQGTGAEAFF

D: -
size: -
J: TRBJ1-5
V: TRBV2
length: 16
DNA: TGTGCCAGCAGGGTTGAGGCCACGGTGGGCAATCAGCCCCAGCATTTT
CDR3: CASRVEATVGNQPQHF

D: -
size: -
J: TRBJ1-2
V: TRBV19
length: 12
DNA: TGTGCCAGTAGTCGGGGGGACTATGGCTACACCTTC
CDR3: CASSRGDYGYTF

D: -
size: -
J: TRBJ2-7
V: TRBV5-1
length: 14
DNA: TGCGCCAGCAGCAAGGACTCGAGATCGTACGAGCAGTACTTC
CDR3: CASSKDSRSYEQYF

D: TRBD2
size: few
J: TRBJ2-7
V: TRBV11-2
length: 13
DNA: TGTGCCAGCAGCGCGGGGGGGGGATACGAGCAGTACTTC
CDR3: CASSAGGGYEQYF

D: TRBD2
size: -
J: TRBJ2-1
V: TRBV19
length: 15
DNA: TGTGCCAGTACCAGGACTAGCGGGGGGGGCAATGAGCAGTTCTTC
CDR3: CASTRTSGGGNEQFF

D: TRBD2
size: -
J: TRBJ2-1
V: TRBV5-1
length: 17
DNA: TGCGCCAGCAGCTTGGTATCCGGGACTAGCGGGAGCTATGAGCAGTTCTTC
CDR3: CASSLVSGTSGSYEQFF

D: -
size: -
J: TRBJ1-4
V: TRBV28
length: 13
DNA: TGTGCCAGCGGAAGCGGGTTCGGTGAAAAACTGTTTTTT
CDR3: CASGSGFGEKLFF

D: TRBD1
size: -
J: TRBJ1-2
V: TRBV28
length: 14
DNA: TGTGCCAGCAGTTCTCGGACAGGACCTTACGGCTACACCTTC
CDR3: CASSSRTGPYGYTF

D: -
size: -
J: TRBJ2-2
V: TRBV5-1
length: 15
DNA: TGCGCCAGCAGCCCCACCTCCAGGGCTGGAGGGGAGCTGTTTTTT
CDR3: CASSPTSRAGGELFF

D: -
size: once
J: TRBJ1-4
V: TRBV9
length: 14
DNA: TGTGCCAGCAGCGTAGGGCAGGGTGGCGAAAAACTGTTTTTT
CDR3: CASSVGQGGEKLFF

D: -
size: -
J: TRBJ1-2
V: TRBV19
length: 12
DNA: TGTGCCACATCAACGGGGGGGTCCGGCTACACCTTC
CDR3: CATSTGGSGYTF

D: -
size: -
J: TRBJ1-3
V: TRBV9
length: 17
DNA: TGTGCCAGCACCGGGGGGGCAGGGGCCGAATCTGGAAACACCATATATTTT
CDR3: CASTGGAGAESGNTIYF

D: TRBD1
size: -
J: TRBJ2-5
V: TRBV24-1
length: 14
DNA: TGTGCCACCAGTCGAGGGACAGGGGACAGGGGCCAGTACTTC
CDR3: CATSRGTGDRGQYF

D: TRBD2
size: -
J: TRBJ2-1
V: TRBV18
length: 17
DNA: TGTGCCAGCTCACCACCGAGAAGCTTTAGCGGGGGAAGGGAGCAGTTCTTC
CDR3: CASSPPRSFSGGREQFF

D: -
size: -
J: TRBJ1-2
V: TRBV28
length: 12
DNA: TGTGCCAGCAGTCCAGGCCCCTATGGCTACACCTTC
CDR3: CASSPGPYGYTF

D: -
size: -
J: TRBJ1-1
V: TRBV5-6
length: 13
DNA: TGTGCCAGCAGCTTTGGGGCTGTCCCTGAAGCTTTCTTT
CDR3: CASSFGAVPEAFF

D: TRBD2
size: -
J: TRBJ2-5
V: TRBV27
length: 15
DNA: TGTGCCAGCAGTCCCTTAGCGGGATATGGGGAGACCCAGTACTTC
CDR3: CASSPLAGYGETQYF

D: TRBD1
size: -
J: TRBJ1-1
V: TRBV19
length: 14
DNA: TGTGCCAGTAGTCCCTGGGACAGCCCTTCTGGGGCTTTCTTT
CDR3: CASSPWDSPSGAFF

D: -
size: -
J: TRBJ1-6
V: TRBV2
length: 15
DNA: TGTGCCAGCAGTGTTGGACAAACCGATAATTCACCCCTCCACTTT
CDR3: CASSVGQTDNSPLHF

D: -
size: few
J: TRBJ2-5
V: TRBV7-9
length: 16
DNA: TGTGCCAGCAGCTTAGTACCCCGGGGAAGCAGAGAGACCCAGTACTTC
CDR3: CASSLVPRGSRETQYF

D: -
size: few
J: TRBJ1-3
V: TRBV6-5
length: 15
DNA: TGTGCCAGCAGTTTCGAGGTCGGGGTTGGAAACACCATATATTTT
CDR3: CASSFEVGVGNTIYF

D: -
size: -
J: TRBJ2-1
V: TRBV27
length: 15
DNA: TGTGCCAGCAGGGCTTGGGTCGCAGGGAACAATGAGCAGTTCTTC
CDR3: CASRAWVAGNNEQFF

D: -
size: -
J: TRBJ2-1
V: TRBV6-5
length: 11
DNA: TGTGCCAGCAGTTATTTCGGTGAGCAGTTCTTC
CDR3: CASSYFGEQFF

D: -
size: few
J: TRBJ1-5
V: TRBV4-2
length: 17
DNA: TGTGCCAGCAGAATTTCTAGTGGAGGGGATAGCAATCAGCCCCAGCATTTT
CDR3: CASRISSGGDSNQPQHF

D: -
size: -
J: TRBJ1-5
V: TRBV3-1/TRBV3-2
length: 15
DNA: TGTGCCAGCAGCCAAGGTGGACAGCCCAATCAGCCCCAGCATTTT
CDR3: CASSQGGQPNQPQHF

D: -
size: -
J: TRBJ2-2
V: TRBV9
length: 15
DNA: TGTGCCAGCAGCGGCGGAGGCAGACACACCGGGGAGCTGTTTTTT
CDR3: CASSGGGRHTGELFF

D: -
size: -
J: TRBJ2-3
V: TRBV12-3/TRBV12-4
length: 11
DNA: TGTGCCAGCAGTTTTCGGTATACGCAGTATTTT
CDR3: CASSFRYTQYF

D: TRBD1
size: -
J: TRBJ1-2
V: TRBV6-5
length: 14
DNA: TGTGCCAGCAGGGAGATCAGGGGGGACTATGGCTACACCTTC
CDR3: CASREIRGDYGYTF

D: TRBD1
size: -
J: TRBJ1-2
V: TRBV6-5
length: 15
DNA: TGTGCCAGCAGTCCTCCGACAGGGACGAACTATGGCTACACCTTC
CDR3: CASSPPTGTNYGYTF

D: TRBD2
size: once
J: TRBJ2-1
V: TRBV3-1/TRBV3-2
length: 15
DNA: TGTGCCAGCAGCCAAGGACGAGCGGGAGTAATTGAGCAGTTCTTC
CDR3: CASSQGRAGVIEQFF

D: -
size: once
J: TRBJ2-7
V: TRBV11-2
length: 11
DNA: TGTGCCAGCAGCCCCCACTACGAGCAGTACTTC
CDR3: CASSPHYEQYF

D: -
size: -
J: TRBJ1-1
V: TRBV11-2
length: 10
DNA: TGTGCCAGCCATCGGGCTGAAGCTTTCTTT
CDR3: CASHRAEAFF